A selection of T cell receptor beta chains follows, all from one sample in a study of shared clonotypes between healthy human individuals. This table comes from immunoSEQ multiplex PCR, and its TCRdb copy is limited to in-frame clones, with some not included. Seen here are over 2 million clones, less than 95% observed once, and the top ten hold 1.1%. The sequenced material came from naive CD8+ T cells sorted from blood. The source is a man younger than 30 in good health. Both conserved end residues are trimmed from each CDR3.

V	J	CDR3
TRBV27	TRBJ2-7	ASSLRNGEQY
TRBV9	TRBJ1-1	ASSTGQGKTEAF
TRBV5-1	TRBJ2-7	ASSLIGYEQY
TRBV4-1	TRBJ2-7	ASSQETAGAPYEQY
TRBV7-7	TRBJ2-5	ASSPRNQETQY
TRBV6-1	TRBJ1-1	ASSDGGTEAF
TRBV10-3	TRBJ1-3	ASQGGTAGNTIY
TRBV27	TRBJ2-7	ASSLVVGASLYEQY
TRBV7-8	TRBJ2-2	ASSPFEAGTGELF
TRBV2	TRBJ2-7	ASISGTSSYEQY
TRBV6-1	TRBJ2-7	ASSEWDSTYEQY
TRBV5-1	TRBJ1-1	ASSYSTGGNTEAF
TRBV10-3	TRBJ2-7	AIRGWVSGTTYEQY
TRBV27	TRBJ1-2	ASSLTANYGYT
TRBV11-2	TRBJ1-4	ASSLVVEKLF
TRBV28	TRBJ1-1	ASSRRGGYTEAF
TRBV4-3	TRBJ2-7	ASSQALSRGETYEQY
TRBV4-3	TRBJ1-6	ASSPQGIGGSPLH
TRBV11-2	TRBJ2-7	ASSLELAGDREQY
TRBV27	TRBJ2-7	ASSYSGGTISYEQY
TRBV18	TRBJ2-3	ASSPQGDTQY
TRBV27	TRBJ1-6	ASSFRPNSPLH
TRBV7-9	TRBJ1-5	ASSPEGESNQPQH
TRBV7-9	TRBJ2-7	ASSMTSGSYEQY
TRBV6-6	TRBJ2-5	ASSYDRGQETQY
TRBV4-1	TRBJ1-4	ASSQDVAGWGEKLF
TRBV6-5	TRBJ2-5	ASSYRDSQETQY
TRBV6-5	TRBJ2-7	ASSPVSRTYEQY
TRBV13	TRBJ2-5	ASSRRQGGLQETQY
TRBV6-5	TRBJ1-2	ASSPGTGGIYGYT
TRBV27	TRBJ2-1	ASSPPWLAGDLNEQF
TRBV6-6	TRBJ1-2	ASSYSIGSNYGYT
TRBV4-3	TRBJ2-2	ASSALTGQGATGELF
TRBV19	TRBJ1-4	ASSIGPWTDEKLF
TRBV5-4	TRBJ2-1	ASSFPRNRGDGDEQF
TRBV9	TRBJ2-5	ASSPRVLGETQY
TRBV6-6	TRBJ2-1	ASGRTTYNEQF
TRBV7-9	TRBJ1-3	ASSKPRDWAIDTIY
TRBV5-8	TRBJ2-2	ASSLLVGRLADTGELF
TRBV4-1	TRBJ2-1	ASSQEGMDEQF
TRBV11-2	TRBJ2-5	ASSLGTGQETQY
TRBV27	TRBJ2-5	ASSLLGARGETQY
TRBV7-6	TRBJ2-5	ASSLVQGETQY
TRBV10-3	TRBJ2-3	AISDPGYTDTQY
TRBV10-2	TRBJ1-2	ASSESRVGPPMGGYT
TRBV11-2	TRBJ2-5	ASSDHHETQY
TRBV5-1	TRBJ1-2	ASKETGGGGVYGYT
TRBV11-2	TRBJ2-7	ASSLDSHEQY
TRBV19	TRBJ2-1	ASSRTSGSEQF
TRBV18	TRBJ2-7	ASSPRDSLRYEQY
TRBV5-1	TRBJ1-4	ASKVEGAFNEKLF
TRBV30	TRBJ2-7	AWTLAGPGGEQY
TRBV9	TRBJ2-2	ASSVMVHGELF